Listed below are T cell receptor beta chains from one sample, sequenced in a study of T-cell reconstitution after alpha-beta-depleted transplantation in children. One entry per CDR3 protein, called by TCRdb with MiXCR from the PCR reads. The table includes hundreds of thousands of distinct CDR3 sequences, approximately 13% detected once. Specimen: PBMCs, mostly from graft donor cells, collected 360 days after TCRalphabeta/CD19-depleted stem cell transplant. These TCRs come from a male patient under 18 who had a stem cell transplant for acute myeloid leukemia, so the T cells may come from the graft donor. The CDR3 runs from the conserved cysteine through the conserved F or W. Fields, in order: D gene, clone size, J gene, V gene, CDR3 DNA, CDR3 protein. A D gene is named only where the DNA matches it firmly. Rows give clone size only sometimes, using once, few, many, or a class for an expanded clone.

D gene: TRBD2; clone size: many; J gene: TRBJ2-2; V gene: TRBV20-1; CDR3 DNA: TGCAGTGCTAGAGATATACTAGCGGGAGGGCCTATATTCACCGGGGAGCTGTTTTTT; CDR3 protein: CSARDILAGGPIFTGELFF
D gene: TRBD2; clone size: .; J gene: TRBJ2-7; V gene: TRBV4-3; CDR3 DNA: TGCGCCAGCAGCCACGGGCTAGCGGGAGACTACGAGCAGTACTTC; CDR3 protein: CASSHGLAGDYEQYF
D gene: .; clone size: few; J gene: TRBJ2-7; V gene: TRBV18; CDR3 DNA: TGTGCCAGCTCACCCAGGGGCCCCTACGAGCAGTACTTC; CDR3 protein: CASSPRGPYEQYF
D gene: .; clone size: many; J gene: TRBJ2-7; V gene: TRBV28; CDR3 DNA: TGTGCCAGCAGTTTCGCCATTTACGAGCAGTACTTC; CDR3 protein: CASSFAIYEQYF
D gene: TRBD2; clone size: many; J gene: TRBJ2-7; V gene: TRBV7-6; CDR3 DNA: TGTGCCAGCAGCTCCGGGACTAGCGGTCCAAGCTCCTACGAGCAGTACTTC; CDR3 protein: CASSSGTSGPSSYEQYF
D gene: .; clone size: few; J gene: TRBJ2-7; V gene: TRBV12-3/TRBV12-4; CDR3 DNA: TGTGCCAGCAGTTTAGTCATTTCCTACGAGCAGTACTTC; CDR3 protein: CASSLVISYEQYF
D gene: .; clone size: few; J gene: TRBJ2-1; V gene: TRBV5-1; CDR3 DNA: TGCGCCAGCAGCTGGGTGGGGGCGGGAGTAAATGAGCAGTTCTTC; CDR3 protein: CASSWVGAGVNEQFF
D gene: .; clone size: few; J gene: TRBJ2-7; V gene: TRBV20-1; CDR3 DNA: TGCAGTGCCCTTCCGGCGTATAACTCCTACGAGCAGTACTTC; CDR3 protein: CSALPAYNSYEQYF
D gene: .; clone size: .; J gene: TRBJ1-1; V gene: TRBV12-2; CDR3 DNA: TGTGCAAGTCGCTTAGGGGGTCTACGGCAGGGGACGGGTGAAGCTTTCTTT; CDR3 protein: CASRLGGLRQGTGEAFF
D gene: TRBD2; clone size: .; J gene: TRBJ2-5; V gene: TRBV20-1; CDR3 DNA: TGCAGTGCTAGATCCGGGACTAGCCAAGAGACCCAGTACTTC; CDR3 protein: CSARSGTSQETQYF
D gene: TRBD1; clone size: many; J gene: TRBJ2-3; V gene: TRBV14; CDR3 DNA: TGTGCCAGCAGCCAATTCCGGGACAGAGACACAGATACGCAGTATTTT; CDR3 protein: CASSQFRDRDTDTQYF
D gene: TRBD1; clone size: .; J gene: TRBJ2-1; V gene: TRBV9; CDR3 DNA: TGTGCCAGCAGCGTATCTAAGACAGGGGGAACGCATGAGCAGTTCTTC; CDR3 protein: CASSVSKTGGTHEQFF
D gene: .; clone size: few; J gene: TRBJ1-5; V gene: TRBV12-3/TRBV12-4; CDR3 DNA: TGTGCCAGCCACGGGCGAGGTCAGCCCCAGCATTTT; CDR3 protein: CASHGRGQPQHF
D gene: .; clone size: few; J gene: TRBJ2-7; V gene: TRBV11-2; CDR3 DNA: TGTGCCAGCAGCCCGGCCCATGTTCCCTTCGGACCCACCTACGAGCAGTACTTC; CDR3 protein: CASSPAHVPFGPTYEQYF
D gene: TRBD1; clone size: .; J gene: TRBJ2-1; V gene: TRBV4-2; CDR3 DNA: TGTGCCAGCAGCCCGCCTATTAGGACAGGGATTTACAATGAGCAGTTCTTC; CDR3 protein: CASSPPIRTGIYNEQFF
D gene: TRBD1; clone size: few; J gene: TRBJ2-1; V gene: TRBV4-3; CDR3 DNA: TGCGCCAGCCACAGGGGGTCCTACAATGAGCAGTTCTTC; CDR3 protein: CASHRGSYNEQFF
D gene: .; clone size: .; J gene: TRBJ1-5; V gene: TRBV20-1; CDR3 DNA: TGCAGTGCTCTCCCTGAGGGCAGGGAAGGTCAGCCCCAGCATTTT; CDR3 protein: CSALPEGREGQPQHF
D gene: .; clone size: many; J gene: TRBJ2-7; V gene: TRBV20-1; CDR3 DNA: TGCAGTGCTAGGACCTACGAGCAGTACTTC; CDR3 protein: CSARTYEQYF
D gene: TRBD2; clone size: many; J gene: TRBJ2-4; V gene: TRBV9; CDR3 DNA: TGTGCCAGCAGCGTAGAGGGGAGGGAGGGTGACAAAAACATTCAGTACTTC; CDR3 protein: CASSVEGREGDKNIQYF
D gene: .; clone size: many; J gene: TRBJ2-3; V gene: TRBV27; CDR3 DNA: TGTGCCAGCAGTTTAAGGGTCGGGACGGTCACAGATACGCAGTATTTT; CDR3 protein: CASSLRVGTVTDTQYF
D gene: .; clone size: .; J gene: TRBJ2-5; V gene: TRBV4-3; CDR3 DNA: TGCGCCAGCAGCCGTGGATCACAGGGGAACGGGAGGGAGACCCAGTACTTC; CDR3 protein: CASSRGSQGNGRETQYF
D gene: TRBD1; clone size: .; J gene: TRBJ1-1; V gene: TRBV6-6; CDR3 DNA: TGTGCCAGCAGTTCAATACAGGGGGCTGAAGCTTTCTTT; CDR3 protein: CASSSIQGAEAFF
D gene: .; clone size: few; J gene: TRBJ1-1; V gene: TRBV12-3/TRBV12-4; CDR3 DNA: TGTGCCAGCAGGGAGACGACCGCGGGCACTGAAGCTTTCTTT; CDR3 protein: CASRETTAGTEAFF
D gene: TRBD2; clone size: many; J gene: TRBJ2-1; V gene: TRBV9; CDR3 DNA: TGTGCCAGCAGCGTAGATTTAGCGGGAGAGTTGCTCTTC; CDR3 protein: CASSVDLAGELLF
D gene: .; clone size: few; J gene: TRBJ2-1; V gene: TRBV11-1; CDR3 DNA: TGTGCCAGCAGCTTTAGTCCGGGAGTAGCATGGCGCGACAATGAGCAGTTCTTC; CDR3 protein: CASSFSPGVAWRDNEQFF
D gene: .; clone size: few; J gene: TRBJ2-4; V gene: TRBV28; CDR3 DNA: TGTGCCAGCAGTAACGAACGGGAGTTTTCGAGGGACCATAACATTCAGTACTTC; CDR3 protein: CASSNEREFSRDHNIQYF
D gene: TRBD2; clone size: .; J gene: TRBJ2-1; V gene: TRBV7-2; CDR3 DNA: TGTGCCAGCAGCTTCCGACTAGCGGGAAGGTCCTACAATGAGCAGTTCTTC; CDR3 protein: CASSFRLAGRSYNEQFF
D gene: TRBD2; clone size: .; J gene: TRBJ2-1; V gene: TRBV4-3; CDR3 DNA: TGCGCCAGCAGCCAGTATACTACTAGCGGGATAGGCAATGAGCAGTTCTTC; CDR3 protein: CASSQYTTSGIGNEQFF
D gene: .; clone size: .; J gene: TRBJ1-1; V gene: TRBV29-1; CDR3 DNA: TGCAGCGTTGGGAACAGGCTGGGGGACACTGAAGCTTTCTTT; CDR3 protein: CSVGNRLGDTEAFF
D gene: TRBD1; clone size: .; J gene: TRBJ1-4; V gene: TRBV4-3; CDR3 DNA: TGCGCCAGCAGCCCCAACGGACAGGGTAATGAAAAACTGTTTTTT; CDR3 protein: CASSPNGQGNEKLFF
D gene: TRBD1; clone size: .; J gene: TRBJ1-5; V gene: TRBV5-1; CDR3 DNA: TGCGCCAGCGCGACAGGGGCCAATCAGCCCCAGCATTTT; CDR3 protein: CASATGANQPQHF
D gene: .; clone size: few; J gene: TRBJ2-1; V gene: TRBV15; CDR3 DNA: TGTGCCACCAGCAGAGATGGGCCCTGGACGGCCTACAATGAGCAGTTCTTC; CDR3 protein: CATSRDGPWTAYNEQFF
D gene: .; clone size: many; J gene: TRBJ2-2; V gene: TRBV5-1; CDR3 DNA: TGCGCCAGCCAGACCGGGACCTTTACCGGGGAGCTGTTTTTT; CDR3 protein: CASQTGTFTGELFF
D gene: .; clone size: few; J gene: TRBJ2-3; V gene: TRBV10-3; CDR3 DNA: TGTGCCATCAGTGAGTCATTTCTCAGGGGCCTTAAAGATACGCAGTATTTT; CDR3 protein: CAISESFLRGLKDTQYF
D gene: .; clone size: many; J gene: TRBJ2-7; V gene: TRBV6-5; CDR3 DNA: TGTGCCAGCAGTTACTGGGCAGGGCGTTCCTACGAGCAGTACTTC; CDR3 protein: CASSYWAGRSYEQYF
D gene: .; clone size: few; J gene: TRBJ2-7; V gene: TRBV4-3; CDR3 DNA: TGCGCCAGCAGCCGAGGACTAAGGTCCAACGAGCAGTACTTC; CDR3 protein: CASSRGLRSNEQYF
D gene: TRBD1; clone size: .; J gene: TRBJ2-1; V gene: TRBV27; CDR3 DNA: TGTGCCAGCAGGAAAGACAGGGGGCTCTCCTACAATGAGCAGTTCTTC; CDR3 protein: CASRKDRGLSYNEQFF
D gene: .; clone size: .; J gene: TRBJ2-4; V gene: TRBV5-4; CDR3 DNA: TGTGCCAGCAGCTTACGGGAGCGGAAAAACATTCAGTACTTC; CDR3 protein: CASSLRERKNIQYF
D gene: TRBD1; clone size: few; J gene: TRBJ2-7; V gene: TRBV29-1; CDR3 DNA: TGCAGCGTAGAAGACAGGGGACGGAATTACTTC; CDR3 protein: CSVEDRGRNYF
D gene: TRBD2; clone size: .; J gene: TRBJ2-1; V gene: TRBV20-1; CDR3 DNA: TGCAGTGCTAGGGCCTATGGACTAGCGGATTACAATGAGCAGTTCTTC; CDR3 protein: CSARAYGLADYNEQFF
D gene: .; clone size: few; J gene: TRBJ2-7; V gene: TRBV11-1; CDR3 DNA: TGTGCCAGCAGCTTAGCGCCGTCCGGTACCTACGAGCAGTACTTC; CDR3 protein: CASSLAPSGTYEQYF
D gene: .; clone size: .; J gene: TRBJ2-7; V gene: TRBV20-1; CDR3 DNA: TGCAGTGCTAGAGATCCTGCGGATGCCTACGAGCAGTACTTC; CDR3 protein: CSARDPADAYEQYF
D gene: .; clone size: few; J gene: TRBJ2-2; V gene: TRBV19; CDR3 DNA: TGTGCCAGTAGTATCTCTCTGAACACCGGGGAGCTGTTTTTT; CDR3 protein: CASSISLNTGELFF
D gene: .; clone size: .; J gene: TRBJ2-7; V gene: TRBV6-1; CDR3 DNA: TGTGCCAGCAGTGAAGGTCTCTACGAGCAGTACTTC; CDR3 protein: CASSEGLYEQYF
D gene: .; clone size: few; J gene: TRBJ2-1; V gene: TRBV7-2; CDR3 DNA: TGTGCCAGCAGCTTAACGGGGCTCTCCTACAATGAGCAGTTCTTC; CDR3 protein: CASSLTGLSYNEQFF
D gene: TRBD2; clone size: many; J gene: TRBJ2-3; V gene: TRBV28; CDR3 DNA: TGTGCCAGCAGTTCTGAACTAGCGGGCACAGATACGCAGTATTTT; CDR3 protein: CASSSELAGTDTQYF